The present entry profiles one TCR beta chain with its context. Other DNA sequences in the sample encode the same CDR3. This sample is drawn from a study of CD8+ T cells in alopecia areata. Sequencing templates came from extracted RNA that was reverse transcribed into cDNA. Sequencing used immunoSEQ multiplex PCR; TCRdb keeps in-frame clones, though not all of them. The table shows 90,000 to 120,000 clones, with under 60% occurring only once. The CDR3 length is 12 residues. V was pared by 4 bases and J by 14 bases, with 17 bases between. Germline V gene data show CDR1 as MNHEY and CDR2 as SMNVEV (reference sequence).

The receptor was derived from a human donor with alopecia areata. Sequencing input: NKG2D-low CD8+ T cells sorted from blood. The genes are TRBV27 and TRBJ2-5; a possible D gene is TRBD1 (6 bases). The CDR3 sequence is CASSYGGGPRYF. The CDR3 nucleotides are TGTGCCAGCAGTTATGGGGGCGGACCGAGATACTTC.